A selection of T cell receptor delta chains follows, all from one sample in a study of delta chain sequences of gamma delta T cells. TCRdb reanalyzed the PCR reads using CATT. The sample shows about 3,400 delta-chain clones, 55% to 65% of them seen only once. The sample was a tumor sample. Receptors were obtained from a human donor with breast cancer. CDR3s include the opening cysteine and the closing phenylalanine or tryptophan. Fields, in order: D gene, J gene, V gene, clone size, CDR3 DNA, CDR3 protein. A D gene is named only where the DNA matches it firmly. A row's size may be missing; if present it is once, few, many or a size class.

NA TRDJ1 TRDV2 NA TGTTCCTTTGTCACGGTGGACTACCCCGGTTACACCGATAAATTCATTTTT CSFVTVDYPGYTDKFIF
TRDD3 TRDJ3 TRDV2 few TGTGCCTCCGCCACTACCTCGGGGGATCCGTGGGACACCCGACAGATGTTTTTC CASATTSGDPWDTRQMFF
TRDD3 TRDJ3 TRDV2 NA TGTGCCTGTGACACCGTGTCCGGGGGATTGAACGGGATCCGACAGATGTTTTTC CACDTVSGGLNGIRQMFF
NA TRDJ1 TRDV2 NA NA CAFYPCGGTYTDKLIF
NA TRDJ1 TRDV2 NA TGTGCCTATGACACCGCGCCTCACGGGGGGCGTACTATCACCGATAAACTCATCTTT CAYDTAPHGGRTITDKLIF
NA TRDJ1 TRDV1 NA TGTGCTCTTGGGGACCAGATACTTAATGTGGCCTTCCGAAGGGGTTCCTCCCCCCGGCTCGGCGATAAACCCATCTTT CALGDQILNVAFRRGSSPRLGDKPIF
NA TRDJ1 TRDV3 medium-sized TGTGCCTTTCGGAGCCCGAGGGTCTTCCTGGGCCTTACCGATAAACTCATCTTT CAFRSPRVFLGLTDKLIF
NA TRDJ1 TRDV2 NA TGTGCCTGTGACACCCGTGGGGACACTCACAACGATATACTCATTTTT CACDTRGDTHNDILIF
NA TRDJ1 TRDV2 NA TGCGCCGGTGACGTCGTGTCGAAGAACGATAAACTCATCTTT CAGDVVSKNDKLIF
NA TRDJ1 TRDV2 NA TGTGCCTGTGACACGGTACTTGAGAGGCAGACAGACATCCCCAGCAAACTCATCTTT CACDTVLERQTDIPSKLIF
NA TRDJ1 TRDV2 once TGTGCCACCGTGTCAAGGGAGGGGGACCGACCTTACACCGATAAACCCATCTTT CATVSREGDRPYTDKPIF
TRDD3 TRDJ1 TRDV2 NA TGTGCCTGTGACCTAGTGGGGGAGACAGCCGATAACCTCATCTTT CACDLVGETADNLIF
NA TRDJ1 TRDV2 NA TGTGCCTGTGACACTGTGCGACCAACTGGAGCGTGCCTAAACACCGATAAACTCATCTTT CACDTVRPTGACLNTDKLIF
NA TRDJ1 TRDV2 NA TGTGCCTGTGACCCCGTGTCAAGCACGGAGGATCGACCCTACACCGATAAACTCATCTTT CACDPVSSTEDRPYTDKLIF
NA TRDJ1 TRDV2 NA TGTGCCTGTGACACTTTGCTTGAGCATACGGAGGGGACCGATAAACTCATCTTT CACDTLLEHTEGTDKLIF
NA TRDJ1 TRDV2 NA TGTGCCTGTGACACTGGTTCAAGGGCTCAGAACCGTCCTTACACCTTT CACDTGSRAQNRPYTF